This T cell receptor (beta chain) was obtained from a study of breast tumors, draining lymph nodes, adjacent tissues. This clonotype appeared many times. V was pared by 5 bases and J by 6 bases, with 6 bases of the junction left unmatched. CDR1 SQVTM and CDR2 ANQGSEA come from the germline V gene. This CDR3 has 14 amino acids. One entry per CDR3 protein results from TCRdb running MiXCR on the multiplex PCR reads. The sample records fewer than 300,000 distinct CDR3 sequences, about 32% being singletons. Samples came from axillary lymph nodes draining the breast cancer. Sample: axillary lymph node tissue. This clonotype was sampled from a female donor with breast cancer. Some clones in this sample may be carry-over from other donors' samples. The chain is built from TRBV29-1 and TRBJ2-1, with 11 nucleotides matching TRBD2. In DNA, the CDR3 is TGCAGCGTTTGTCCAGGACTAGCGGGCAATGAGCAGTTCTTC. It encodes CSVCPGLAGNEQFF.